This paragraph reports one TCR beta chain. Its antigen target is currently unknown. Base-call qualities are not available, and no considerably larger clone is one nucleotide away. The cohort was made up of about 670 healthy bone marrow donors. All cohort members were sampled while nominally healthy, although unrecorded immune exposures were likely present. The donor tested CMV seronegative, placing the donor among the roughly 340 seronegative members of the cohort. A peripheral blood sample was collected from each donor, and TCR beta sequencing was performed on peripheral blood mononuclear cells. Genomic DNA extraction from the blood cell samples was performed with the Qiagen DNeasy Blood Extraction Kit. This record belongs to a study of cytomegalovirus exposure and HLA in healthy donors (dated by TCRdb to about 2017). In terms of the full investigation: According to an earlier analysis of several hundred of the donors, about 179 million T cells yielded over 100 million unique TCR beta sequences and about 300 Gb of sequence data. About 310 gigabases of sequencing data and some 85 million unique TCR sequences were included in an early release covering roughly 700 HLA-typed donors. Of the roughly 430 genotyped donors, approximately 82% fell in the genetic ancestry cluster associated with self-reported Caucasian donors. The study was designed to test whether signatures of past pathogen exposure could be identified by cataloging public T cell receptors. Using immunosequencing, the study profiled T cell repertoires from around 670 subjects and related those repertoires to cytomegalovirus serostatus. A separate validation cohort of 100 to 150 different subjects was used in addition to the roughly 640-subject first cohort. High-throughput TCR immunosequencing, statistical association of individual TCRs with disease status, and machine learning were combined to predict cytomegalovirus infection status. A later analysis re-analyzed previously published TCR beta repertoires from about 730 donors and added high-resolution HLA genotyping to study TCR occurrence patterns. Rather than using new phenotypic data, the later analysis identified candidate immune exposures from TCR beta sequences and from how often those sequences occurred across donors. To decide whether each TCR beta V gene segment behaved as functional or pseudogenic, an earlier analysis of approximately 620 of the donors relied on high-throughput TCR beta sequencing. Alongside the repertoire data, information on donor age, sex, ethnicity and CMV serostatus was compiled. A later genetic analysis took genome-wide SNP genotypes for about 60% of the roughly 670 donors and used that subset as a discovery cohort. Every repertoire in the discovery cohort had been generated on one and the same sequencing platform. HLA typing included class I and class II loci at four-digit resolution. Typing coverage differed by locus: A, B, C, DRB1 and DQB1 were typed in roughly 629-630 donors, DQA1 in about 500, DPA1 in some 610, and DPB1 in 400 to 490. About 5 DR-DQ haplotypes were handled as single units for association and clustering, since linkage in the cohort was strong. On average, roughly 240,000 unique TCR beta nucleotide sequences were sequenced per donor among more than 350 genotyped donors of the cohort, with 15% to 20% of those sequences being non-productive. General study outcomes and caveats: In a later analysis, HLA-associated TCR beta chains were found to be more clonally expanded and to have lower generation probabilities than equally common non-associated chains. The presence/absence analyses assumed that sequencing depth was roughly uniform across donors, and that assumption may not be true. A few of the identified cytomegalovirus-associated TCR beta chains were confirmed in vitro to be specific for cytomegalovirus antigens. For the cohort, immune exposure information was limited to CMV serostatus. Most TCR sequences were seen in very few donors, while some public TCRs were found in many individuals. Linkage disequilibrium might explain the correlated functional status among segregating V segments, but an unknown experimental factor could not be excluded. Cytomegalovirus status was reported to be diagnosed by the classifier with high specificity and sensitivity in both the original and validation cohorts. In an earlier analysis of some 540 of the donors, most TCR beta V segments appeared in productive rearrangements about 87% or about 30% of the time, broadly matching IMGT annotations. A later analysis reported that several top co-occurrence clusters appeared linked to parvovirus B19, influenza, CMV and Epstein-Barr virus. Compared with the roughly 710-donor mean, donors in an Asian-associated ancestry cluster had fewer N-insertions in productive TCRs, according to a later genetic analysis. In a later genetic analysis, a missense DCLRE1C variant was associated with V-gene and J-gene trimming of TCR beta chains, and the association was replicated in an independent cohort. This cohort had only TCR beta chains sequenced, and the lack of alpha or paired-chain data limited which features could be detected. A group of highly shared sequence variants was considered likely to be a technical artifact of the sequencing pipeline. The earlier analysis of 587 of the donors excluded 15 to 20 rarely observed V segments, including chromosome 9 orphons, because counts were too low. Some IMGT-functional V segments, including TRBV6-2 and TRBV6-3, could not be distinguished by the 87-base-pair reads and were therefore excluded. A later analysis associated about 17,000 TCR beta sequences with specific HLA alleles at a false discovery rate of 0.05. A further reported finding was that TCR beta sequences accurately predicted the HLA-A and HLA-B alleles for most subjects in the first cohort. According to a later analysis, most CMV-associated TCR beta chains appeared to be HLA-restricted, and the HLA associations seemed to be driven largely by CMV exposure. The study listed 150 to 200 TCR beta chains as associated with cytomegalovirus. A later analysis found that TCR association rates varied across HLA loci, with DRB1 alleles showing the most associated TCRs and HLA-C alleles the fewest. It was suggested by the authors that the approach could potentially be generalized to other disease states and immunological phenotypes. Assigning TCR associations to individual alleles was difficult when HLA alleles, especially DR and DQ, strongly co-occurred. HLA typing was unavailable for some donors at each locus, so association tests used only the typed subset.

Taken from the germline V gene, the CDR1 and CDR2 loops are SGHRS and YFSETQ. At the junction V is shortened by 4 bases and J by 0 bases; bases outside the gene matches: 14. From cysteine to phenylalanine, the CDR3 is 18 amino acids long. The retained sequence is limited to the CDR3, 54 bases, with the frame set at the first base. Library prep was done by the immunoSEQ multiplex PCR assay. For the multiplex PCR, a mixture combining 60 forward primers for TCR Vbeta segments and 13 reverse primers for TCR Jbeta segments was used. A multiplex PCR assay on genomic DNA amplified the CDR3 region of rearranged TCR beta genes. On the Illumina HiSeq System, the amplified TCR beta libraries were sequenced as 87-base-pair reads. Per the authors' processing: In a later analysis, tens of millions of unique TCR beta chains were counted across the approximately 620 repertoires, and roughly 11 million of these chains were shared by at least two donors. A nearest-neighbor algorithm error-corrected the raw reads and collapsed the reads into unique sequences, merging closely related sequences to remove PCR and sequencing errors. V, D and J gene segments were assigned by aligning CDR3 sequences to IMGT reference sequences. For a sequence to be retained, a match of at least six nucleotides to both a V gene segment and a J gene segment was required. A rearrangement counted as productive if the CDR3 had no stop codons and remained in frame with V and J, and every other rearrangement counted as non-productive. Following IMGT convention, CDR3 was defined as the stretch from the second conserved V-encoded cysteine to the conserved J-encoded phenylalanine. The earlier analysis of a few hundred of the donors excluded sequences that lacked an unambiguous match to a single V gene segment. In an earlier analysis of 587 of the donors, V segments were called functional above 56.7% productive rearrangements and were called segregating when the between-donor standard deviation exceeded 5%. To diagnose cytomegalovirus status from the catalog of TCR beta chain sequences, a statistical classification framework was built. A later analysis assigned V and J genes by comparing TCR nucleotide sequences with IMGT/GENE-DB human TR gene sequences. A later analysis assigned CDR3 sequences and most-parsimonious VDJ recombination scenarios with the TCRdist pipeline. In a later analysis, every TCR beta chain was defined by the combination of its CDR3 amino acid sequence and its V-gene family, and reads without a unique V-gene family were dropped. As a way to deal with suspected cross-contamination and a sequencing artifact, a later analysis dropped 500 to 700 nucleotide sequences that were highly shared and had low generation probability. A later analysis calculated a clonal expansion index for each public chain from normalized within-repertoire ranks of inferred template counts. Generation probabilities in a later analysis came from a VDJ recombination model fitted to out-of-frame rearrangements, and those results were checked against IGoR. Hypergeometric tests were used in a later analysis to score TCR-TCR, TCR-HLA and TCR-CMV co-occurrence, with a repertoire-size bias correction applied to the TCR pairs. A later analysis estimated false discovery rates by permuting HLA or CMV assignments 20 times. A later analysis grouped co-occurring TCRs with DBSCAN, adding TCRdist sequence similarity when clustering within HLA-allele-positive subsets. Repertoires with fewer than 30,000 or more than 120,000 public chains were left out of co-occurrence clustering, as were about five repertoires with anomalous nucleotide sharing. The clones in this table, taken by TCRdb from immuneACCESS, are in-frame only. Not every clone is retained; where verified, under half of the shortfall comes from an unresolved V gene, and the cause of the rest is unknown. V and J calls and clone size are given by that table; D and trimming were obtained from the DNA. Within this sample are over 100,000 clones, with around 75% of them counted one time only. The biggest ten clones account for 0.85% to 0.9% of the sample.

The chain is made from TRBV5-1 and TRBJ1-1, with 8 bases in between that match TRBD1. This TCR derives from a woman aged 25 to 39 in good health and CMV-seronegative. The sequencing sample was made of PBMCs. This receptor has the CDR3 CASSGQGRGPIMNTEAFF. The nucleotide sequence is TGCGCCAGCAGCGGGCAGGGCAGGGGGCCAATAATGAACACTGAAGCTTTCTTT.